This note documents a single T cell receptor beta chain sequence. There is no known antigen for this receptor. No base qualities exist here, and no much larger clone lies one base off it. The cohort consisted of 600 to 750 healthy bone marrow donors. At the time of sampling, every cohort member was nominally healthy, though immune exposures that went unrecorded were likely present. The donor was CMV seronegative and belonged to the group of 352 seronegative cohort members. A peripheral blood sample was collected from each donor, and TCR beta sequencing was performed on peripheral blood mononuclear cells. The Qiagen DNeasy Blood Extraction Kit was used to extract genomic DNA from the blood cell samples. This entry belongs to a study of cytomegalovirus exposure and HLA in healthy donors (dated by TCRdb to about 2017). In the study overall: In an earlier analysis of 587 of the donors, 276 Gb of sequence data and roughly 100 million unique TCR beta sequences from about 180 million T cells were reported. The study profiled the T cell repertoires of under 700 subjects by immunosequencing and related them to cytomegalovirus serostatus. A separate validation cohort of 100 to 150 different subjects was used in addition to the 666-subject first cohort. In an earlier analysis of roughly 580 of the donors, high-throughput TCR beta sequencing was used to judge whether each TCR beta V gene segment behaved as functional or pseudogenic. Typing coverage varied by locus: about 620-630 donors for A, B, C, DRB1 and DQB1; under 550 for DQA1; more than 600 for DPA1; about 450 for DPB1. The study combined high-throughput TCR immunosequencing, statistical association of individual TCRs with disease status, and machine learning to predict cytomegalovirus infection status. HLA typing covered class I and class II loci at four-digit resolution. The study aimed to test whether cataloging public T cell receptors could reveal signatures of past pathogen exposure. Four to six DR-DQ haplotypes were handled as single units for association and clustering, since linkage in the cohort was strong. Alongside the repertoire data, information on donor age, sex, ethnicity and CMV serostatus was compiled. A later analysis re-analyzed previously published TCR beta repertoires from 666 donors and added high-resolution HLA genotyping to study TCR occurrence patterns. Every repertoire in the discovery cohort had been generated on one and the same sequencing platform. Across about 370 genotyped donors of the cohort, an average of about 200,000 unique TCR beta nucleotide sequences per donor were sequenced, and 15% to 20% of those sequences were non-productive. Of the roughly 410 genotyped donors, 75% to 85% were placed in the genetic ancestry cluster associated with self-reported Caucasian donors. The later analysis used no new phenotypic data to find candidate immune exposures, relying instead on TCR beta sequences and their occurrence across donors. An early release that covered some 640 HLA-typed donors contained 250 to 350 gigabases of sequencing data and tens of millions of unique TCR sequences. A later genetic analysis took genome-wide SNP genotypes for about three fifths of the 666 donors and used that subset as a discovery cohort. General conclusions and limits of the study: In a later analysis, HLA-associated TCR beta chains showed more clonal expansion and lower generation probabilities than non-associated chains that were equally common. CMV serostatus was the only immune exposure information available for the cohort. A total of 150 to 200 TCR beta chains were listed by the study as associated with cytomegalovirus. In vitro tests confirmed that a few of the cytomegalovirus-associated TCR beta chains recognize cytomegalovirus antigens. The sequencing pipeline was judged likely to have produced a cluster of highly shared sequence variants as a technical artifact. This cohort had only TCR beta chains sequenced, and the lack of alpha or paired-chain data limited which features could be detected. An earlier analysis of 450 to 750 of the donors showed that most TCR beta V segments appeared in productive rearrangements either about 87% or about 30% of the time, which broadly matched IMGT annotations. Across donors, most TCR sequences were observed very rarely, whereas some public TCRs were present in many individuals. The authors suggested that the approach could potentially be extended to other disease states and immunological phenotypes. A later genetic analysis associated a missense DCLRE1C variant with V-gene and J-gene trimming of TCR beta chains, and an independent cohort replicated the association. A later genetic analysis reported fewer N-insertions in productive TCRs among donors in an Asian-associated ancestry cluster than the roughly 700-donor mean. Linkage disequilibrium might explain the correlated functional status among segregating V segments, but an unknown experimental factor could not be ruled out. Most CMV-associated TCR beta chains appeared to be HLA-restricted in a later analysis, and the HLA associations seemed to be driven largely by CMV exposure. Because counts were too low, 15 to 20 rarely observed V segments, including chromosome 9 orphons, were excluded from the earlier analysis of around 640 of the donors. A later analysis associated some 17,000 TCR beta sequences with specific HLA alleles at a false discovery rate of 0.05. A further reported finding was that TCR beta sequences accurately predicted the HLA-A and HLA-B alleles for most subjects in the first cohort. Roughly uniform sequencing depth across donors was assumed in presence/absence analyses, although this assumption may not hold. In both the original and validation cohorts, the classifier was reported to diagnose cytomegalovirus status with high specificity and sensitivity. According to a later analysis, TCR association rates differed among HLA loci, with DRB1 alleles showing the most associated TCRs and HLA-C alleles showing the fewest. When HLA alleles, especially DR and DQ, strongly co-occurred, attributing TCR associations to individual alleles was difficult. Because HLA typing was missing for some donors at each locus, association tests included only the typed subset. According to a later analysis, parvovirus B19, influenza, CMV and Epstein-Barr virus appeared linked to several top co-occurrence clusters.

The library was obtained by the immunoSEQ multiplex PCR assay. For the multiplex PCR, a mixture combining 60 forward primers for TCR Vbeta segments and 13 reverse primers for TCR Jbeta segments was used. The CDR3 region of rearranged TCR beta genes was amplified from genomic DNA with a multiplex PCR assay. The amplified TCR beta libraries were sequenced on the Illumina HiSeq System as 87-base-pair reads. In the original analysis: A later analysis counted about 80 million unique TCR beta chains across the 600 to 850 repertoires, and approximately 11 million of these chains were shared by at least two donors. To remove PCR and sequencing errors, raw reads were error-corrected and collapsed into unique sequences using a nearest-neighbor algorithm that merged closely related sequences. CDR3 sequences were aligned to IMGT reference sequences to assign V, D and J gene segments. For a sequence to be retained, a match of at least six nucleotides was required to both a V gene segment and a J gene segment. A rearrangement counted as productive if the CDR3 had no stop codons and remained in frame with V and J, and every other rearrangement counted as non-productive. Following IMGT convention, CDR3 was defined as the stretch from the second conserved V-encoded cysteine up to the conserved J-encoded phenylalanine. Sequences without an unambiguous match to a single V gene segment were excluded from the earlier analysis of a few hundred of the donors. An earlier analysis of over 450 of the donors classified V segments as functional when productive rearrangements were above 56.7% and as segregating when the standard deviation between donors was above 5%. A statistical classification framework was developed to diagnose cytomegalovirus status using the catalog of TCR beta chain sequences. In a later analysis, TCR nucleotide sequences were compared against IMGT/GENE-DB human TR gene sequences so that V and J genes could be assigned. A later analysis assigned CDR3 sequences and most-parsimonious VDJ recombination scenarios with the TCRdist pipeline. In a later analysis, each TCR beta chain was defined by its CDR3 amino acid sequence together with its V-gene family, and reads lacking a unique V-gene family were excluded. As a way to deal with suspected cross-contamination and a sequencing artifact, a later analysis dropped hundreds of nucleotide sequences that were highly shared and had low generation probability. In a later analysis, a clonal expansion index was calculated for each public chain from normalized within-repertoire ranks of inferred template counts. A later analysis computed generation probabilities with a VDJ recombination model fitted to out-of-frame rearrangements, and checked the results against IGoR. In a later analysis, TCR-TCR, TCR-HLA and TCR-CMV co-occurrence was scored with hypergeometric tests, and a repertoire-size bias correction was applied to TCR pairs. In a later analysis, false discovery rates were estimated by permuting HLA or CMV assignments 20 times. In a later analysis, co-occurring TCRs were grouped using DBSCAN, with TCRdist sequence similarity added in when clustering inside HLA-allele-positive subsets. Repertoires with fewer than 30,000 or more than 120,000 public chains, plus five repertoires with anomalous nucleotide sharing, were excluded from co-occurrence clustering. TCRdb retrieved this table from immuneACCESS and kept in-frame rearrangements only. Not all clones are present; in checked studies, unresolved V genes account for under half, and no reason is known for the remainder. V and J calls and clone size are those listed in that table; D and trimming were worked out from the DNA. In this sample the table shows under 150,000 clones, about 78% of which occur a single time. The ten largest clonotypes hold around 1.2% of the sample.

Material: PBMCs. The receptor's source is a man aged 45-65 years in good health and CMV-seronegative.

Here the CDR3 is given as CAISGLAGEVYEQYF. Read as DNA, the sequence is TGTGCCATCAGTGGCCTAGCGGGAGAGGTCTACGAGCAGTACTTC. The chain is made from TRBV10-3 and TRBJ2-7, and 10 junction bases match TRBD2. V trim: 4 bases; J trim: 3 bases; unmatched bases: 6. CDR1 is given as ENHRY and CDR2 as SYGVKD, both from the germline V gene. Including cysteine and phenylalanine, the CDR3 has 15 amino acids. Of all the DNA, just the CDR3 is kept, 45 bases in frame from base 1.